A single sample is the source of the 11 T cell receptor beta chains below, sequenced in a study of human T cells and chemical hapten exposure. Noted time point: patch test 3, about 24 weeks after DPC sensitization. Treatment specified: therapeutic diphenylcyclopropenone sensitization with weekly scalp DPC. TCRdb processed the RACE reads anew with MiXCR; each CDR3 protein has one entry. The data hold some 180,000 distinct CDR3 sequences, with 20% to 25% observed a single time. The source material was whole blood, sampled in connection with sensitization to the hapten diphenylcyclopropenone (DPC). The receptors were gathered from a woman between 40 and 50 years old with alopecia areata. Some clones in this sample may be carry-over from other donors' samples.

CDR3 bases: TGTGCCAGCAGTCGGACAGGGGATGAGCAGTTCTTC. This sequence encodes CASSRTGDEQFF. The genes are TRBV6-6 and TRBJ2-1, with 9 bases fitting TRBD1. CDR3 length: 12 residues. The germline V gene encodes CDR1 MNHNY and CDR2 SVGAGI (reference sequence). J was trimmed by 8 bases and V by 5 bases; bases with no gene match: 1.

The J gene is TRBJ2-5, the V gene TRBV29-1, with D perhaps matching TRBD2 (7 bases). This CDR3 is 12 amino acids long. The V gene's germline CDR1 is SQVTM and CDR2 ANQGSEA. V was shortened by 4 bases and J by 5 bases, with 11 bases between the two germline ends. DNA of the CDR3: TGCAGCGTTGGGGGGGGCCAGGAGACCCAGTACTTC. Residues: CSVGGGQETQYF.

The table lists this clonotype with a few counts. This rearrangement joins TRBV5-5 to TRBJ2-5; either TRBD1 or TRBD2 may supply D (5 bases each). V was pared by 5 bases and J by 5 bases, with 22 bases between. The germline CDR1 and CDR2 sequences are SGHKS and YYEKEE (reference sequence). CDR3 length equals 16 residues. The CDR3 DNA reads TGTGCCAGCAGGTCGGGGCGCGTCAGTTCAACGGAGACCCAGTACTTC. Amino acids: CASRSGRVSSTETQYF.

The V gene is TRBV20-1, the J gene TRBJ2-7; the D gene is possibly TRBD1 (6 bases). Germline lookup yields CDR1 DFQATT and CDR2 SNEGSKA (reference sequence). Deletions cut 3 bases from V and 3 bases from J, with 21 bases between. There are 16 residues in the CDR3. In DNA, the CDR3 is TGCAGTGCTAGGGCAATTGTAGGGGGAATTGGCTACGAGCAGTACTTC. Protein product: CSARAIVGGIGYEQYF.

This clonotype was seen a few times. V usage is TRBV12-3 or TRBV12-4 and J usage is TRBJ1-2, with 9 bases that match TRBD1. The J segment lost 7 bases and the V segment lost 6 bases, leaving 9 bases of the junction unmatched. The CDR3 is made up of 14 amino acids. The CDR3 nucleotides are TGTGCCAGCAGCCGCGGACAGGGGCACTCTGGCTACACCTTC. Its translation is CASSRGQGHSGYTF.

V is TRBV7-9 and J is TRBJ2-5; 13 positions match TRBD2. The germline V gene encodes CDR1 SEHNR and CDR2 FQNEAQ (reference sequence). The CDR3 is 17 residues long. V trimming: 5 bases; J trimming: 2 bases; junction bases outside the gene matches: 8. The CDR3 is CASSPRTSGRMQETQYF. The CDR3, as DNA: TGTGCCAGCAGCCCCCGGACTAGCGGGAGAATGCAAGAGACCCAGTACTTC. The full variable domain, completed using reference TRBV7-9 and TRBJ2-5, is DTGVSQNPRHKITKRGQNVTFRCDPISEHNRLYWYRQTLGQGPEFLTYFQNEAQLEKSRLLSDRFSAERPKGSFSTLEIQRTEQGDSAMYLCASSPRTSGRMQETQYFGPGTRLLVL.

This rearrangement joins TRBV15 to TRBJ2-5; D gene uncertain. Deletions cut 0 bases from V and 4 bases from J, with 12 bases between. The CDR3 has 15 residues. Germline V gives CDR1 LNHNV, CDR2 YYDKDF (reference sequence). Here the CDR3 DNA reads TGTGCCACCAGCAGAGATGGGCAAATGGCAGAGACCCAGTACTTC. Its protein product is CATSRDGQMAETQYF.

The chain carries TRBV6-2 or TRBV6-3 and TRBJ2-1; the match to TRBD1 covers 7 bases. The CDR3 is 15 amino acids. Germline trimming cut 5 bases from V and 5 bases from J; bases unmatched to any gene: 9. CDR1 is MNHEY and CDR2 is SVGEGT in the germline V gene. The CDR3 DNA reads TGTGCCAGCAGTCAGACCGGGACAGCCAACAATGAGCAGTTCTTC. This codes for CASSQTGTANNEQFF.

This clonotype has just a few counts. The CDR3 DNA sequence: TGTGCCAGCATGAAGAGGCTAGCGGCCCGCACAGATACGCAGTATTTT. Its protein product is CASMKRLAARTDTQYF. The V call is TRBV6-2 or TRBV6-3, the J call TRBJ2-3, with 7 bases that match TRBD2. CDR1 MNHEY and CDR2 SVGEGT come from the germline V gene. Germline trimming cut 7 bases from V and 1 base from J; bases unmatched to any gene: 11. The CDR3 is 16 residues long.

This clonotype came up a few times. This chain connects TRBV20-1 to TRBJ2-7; 7 bases agree with TRBD1. The CDR3 extends over 14 amino acids. CDR1 DFQATT and CDR2 SNEGSKA come from the germline V gene (reference sequence). The ends lost 3 bases at V and 6 bases at J; junction bases unmatched: 11. DNA for the CDR3: TGCAGTGCTAGCCAGACAGGGATCTACGGCGAGCAGTACTTC. This codes for CSASQTGIYGEQYF.

V is TRBV10-3 and J is TRBJ2-1; the D is unclear. The CDR3 spans 13 residues. Germline V gene lookup returns CDR1 ENHRY and CDR2 SYGVKD. V shed 4 bases and J shed 4 bases, with 8 bases lying between them. The CDR3 DNA is TGTGCCATCAGTGGAACTGCTTACAATGAGCAGTTCTTC. Amino acids: CAISGTAYNEQFF.